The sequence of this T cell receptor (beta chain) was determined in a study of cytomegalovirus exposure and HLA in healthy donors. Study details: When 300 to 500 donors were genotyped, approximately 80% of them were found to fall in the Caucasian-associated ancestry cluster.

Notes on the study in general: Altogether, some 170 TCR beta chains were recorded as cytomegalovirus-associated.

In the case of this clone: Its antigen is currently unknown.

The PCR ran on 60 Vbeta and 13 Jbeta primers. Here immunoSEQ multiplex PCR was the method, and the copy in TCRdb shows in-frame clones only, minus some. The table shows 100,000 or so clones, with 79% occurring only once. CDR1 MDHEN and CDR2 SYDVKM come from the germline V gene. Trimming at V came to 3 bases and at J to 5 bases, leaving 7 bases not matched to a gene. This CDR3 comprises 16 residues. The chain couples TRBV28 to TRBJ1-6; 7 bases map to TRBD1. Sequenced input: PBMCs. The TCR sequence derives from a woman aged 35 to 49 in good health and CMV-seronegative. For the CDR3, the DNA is TGTGCCAGCAGTTTCCTCCGGGACAGCAATAATTCACCCCTCCACTTT. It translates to CASSFLRDSNNSPLHF.